This TCR beta chain was identified in a study of blood T cells in healthy people across ages. Trimming stripped 2 bases from V and 0 bases from J, with 11 bases between. The germline gives CDR1 SGHNT, CDR2 YYREEE (reference sequence). The CDR3 consists of 15 residues. A second PCR of roughly 7 to 11 cycles used a sample-barcoded 5' primer and a J-beta primer mix. TCRdb re-derived calls from the 5' RACE reads in MiXCR, one entry per CDR3 protein. Among about 1,800,000 distinct CDR3 sequences, 28% were seen once, and the ten largest hold 6.5% to 8.5%. The rearrangement joins TRBV5-4 to TRBJ1-1; D is undetermined. What was sequenced was blood. The sequence was obtained from a woman aged 30 to 39 in good health. This CDR3 reads CASSFIEGMNTEAFF. The CDR3 DNA sequence: TGTGCCAGCAGCTTCATTGAGGGAATGAACACTGAAGCTTTCTTT.